This entry features one TCR beta chain sequence. Its antigen is still unknown. No much larger clone is present one base from it, and per-base qualities are unavailable. The meaning of the sample's time point label: blood sample drawn before combined kidney and bone marrow transplant. The patients were a handful of recipients of combined kidney and bone marrow transplants from the ITN036ST trial, and samples were available only from these trial subjects. Healthy control blood was separated into PBMCs by Ficoll density gradient and cryopreserved, and patient PBMCs were collected both before and after transplant. The data were taken from a study of Tregs in tolerant kidney transplant recipients (dated by TCRdb to the late 2010s). For the study in its entirety: Related donors were used in the transplants with nonmyeloablative bone marrow transplantation, and mixed chimerism was transient in the human trials. Activated donor B cells were produced over about nine days on irradiated CD40L-expressing 3T3 cells in the presence of cyclosporin A and IL-4. Antibodies distinguished recipient from donor cells when sorting primary belatacept mixed lymphocyte reaction cultures. Once the B cell culture was finished, the cells were sorted into two populations: CD4+CD8-CD25+CD127- and CD4+CD8-4-1BB+CD40L-. For around 17 days, sorted recipient Tregs were cultured with IL-2 and irradiated activated donor B cells, with a restimulation on day 11. TCRbeta sequencing was used in the study to identify donor-specific regulatory T cells before combined kidney and bone marrow transplantation, and the identified cells were then tracked after transplant. Additional Treg samples were obtained from a roughly 3-day mixed lymphocyte reaction with belatacept, with some samples followed by a roughly 5-day donor restimulation, before recipient CD4+CD25+CD127- cells were sorted.

What the research found in general, with its limitations: PCR primers changed over time for some patients, so nucleotide-level comparison across those patients' samples was not possible. Donor-specific Treg expansion was found to exceed global Treg expansion in tolerant patients, suggesting antigen-driven rather than nonspecific expansion. Biological reproducibility was not examined directly, but technical replication error appeared to be minimal. The study was limited by small patient numbers, and the findings need validation in larger populations and under other immunosuppression protocols. The most biologically relevant and donor-specific TCRbeta repertoire appeared to be identified by expanding Tregs with activated donor B cells.

V is cut back by 3 bases and J by 6 bases, with 10 bases in the junction unmatched. The CDR3 numbers 17 residues from cysteine through phenylalanine. Here the CDR3 DNA is all that survives: 51 bases in frame from base 1. For CDR1 and CDR2, the germline V gene (reference sequence) lists SEHNR and FQNEAQ. For TCRbeta CDR3 sequencing, genomic DNA from the sorted cells was extracted using the QIAGEN DNeasy Blood and Tissue Kit. High-throughput TCRbeta CDR3 sequencing was carried out commercially through immunoSEQ, with PCR amplification with bias correction and internal controls included. In the authors' own workflow: A unique productive TCRbeta sequence was defined by the CDR3 nucleotide sequence when primers matched, and otherwise by the CDR3 amino acid sequence together with the Vbeta and Jbeta genes. A sequence was defined as donor-reactive if the sequence was expanded at least 5-fold in CFSE-low cells compared with unstimulated cells and had a frequency of at least 0.01% in CFSE-low cells. Jensen-Shannon divergence calculated on the top 100 TCRbeta sequences ranked by frequency was used to measure repertoire divergence. When a sample had multiple sequencing runs, each run was corrected for sorting error separately and the runs were then pooled. In its TCRdb copy, this immuneACCESS table keeps in-frame sequences only and misses some clones. Where compared with another copy, unresolved V genes explain less than half of these, and the others have no known cause. From that table come the V and J calls and clone size; the DNA was used to work out D and trimming. Across this sample there are about 5,600 clones, with roughly 89% seen only once. About 3.6% of the sample is held by the ten biggest clonotypes.

The starting material was Tregs from blood cultured with allogeneic cells, obtained before the transplant. The sequence came from a human patient who received a combined kidney and bone marrow transplant. The chain is encoded by TRBV7-9 joined to TRBJ2-1; TRBD2 matches 11 bases in the middle. The DNA sequence reads TGTGCCAGCAGCTTTTTAGCGGGAGGGCCAACCATCAATGAGCAGTTCTTC. This is translated as CASSFLAGGPTINEQFF.